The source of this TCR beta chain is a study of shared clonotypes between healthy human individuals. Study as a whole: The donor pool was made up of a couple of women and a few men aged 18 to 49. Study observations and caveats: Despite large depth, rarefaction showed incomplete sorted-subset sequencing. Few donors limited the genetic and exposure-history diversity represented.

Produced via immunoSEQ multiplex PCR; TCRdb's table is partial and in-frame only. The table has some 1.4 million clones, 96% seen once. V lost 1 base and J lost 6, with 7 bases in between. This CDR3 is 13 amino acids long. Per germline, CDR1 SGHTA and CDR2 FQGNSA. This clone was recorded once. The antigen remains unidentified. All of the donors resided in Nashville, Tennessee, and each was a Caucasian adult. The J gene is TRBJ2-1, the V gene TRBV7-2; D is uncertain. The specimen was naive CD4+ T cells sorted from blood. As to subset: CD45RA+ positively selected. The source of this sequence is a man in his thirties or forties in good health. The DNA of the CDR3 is TGTGCCAGCAGCTTAGGGCCTAGCAATGAGCAGTTCTTC. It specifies CASSLGPSNEQFF.